Included here is one T cell receptor (beta chain) sequence, with context. Its recognized antigen is unknown. Base qualities are not provided; no much larger clone lies one nucleotide away. Library preparation employed the immunoSEQ multiplex PCR assay. For the multiplex PCR, a mixture combining 60 forward primers for TCR Vbeta segments and 13 reverse primers for TCR Jbeta segments was used. Amplification of the CDR3 region of rearranged TCR beta genes was performed with a multiplex PCR assay on genomic DNA. On the Illumina HiSeq System, the amplified TCR beta libraries were sequenced as 87-base-pair reads. The authors processed their data as follows. In a later analysis, some 80 million unique TCR beta chains were counted across the approximately 670 repertoires, and roughly 11 million of these chains were shared by at least two donors. Raw reads were error-corrected and collapsed into unique sequences with a nearest-neighbor algorithm that merged closely related sequences to remove PCR and sequencing errors. V, D and J gene segments were assigned by aligning CDR3 sequences to IMGT reference sequences. For a sequence to be retained, a match of at least six nucleotides was required to both a V gene segment and a J gene segment. Rearrangements were called productive when the CDR3 lacked stop codons and stayed in frame with V and J; all others were non-productive. CDR3 was defined by IMGT convention, running from the second conserved V-encoded cysteine to the conserved J-encoded phenylalanine. The earlier analysis of some 580 of the donors excluded any sequence lacking an unambiguous match to a single V gene segment. In an earlier analysis of about 590 of the donors, a V segment was called functional when productive rearrangements were above 56.7%, and segregating when the standard deviation between donors exceeded 5%. A statistical classification framework was built for diagnosing cytomegalovirus status from the catalog of TCR beta chain sequences. V and J gene assignment, in a later analysis, came from comparing TCR nucleotide sequences with IMGT/GENE-DB human TR gene sequences. Using the TCRdist pipeline, a later analysis assigned CDR3 sequences along with most-parsimonious VDJ recombination scenarios. A later analysis defined each TCR beta chain by its CDR3 amino acid sequence plus V-gene family, and excluded reads lacking a unique V-gene family. To address suspected cross-contamination and a sequencing artifact, a later analysis removed a few hundred highly shared, low-generation-probability nucleotide sequences. A later analysis calculated a clonal expansion index for each public chain from normalized within-repertoire ranks of inferred template counts. In a later analysis, generation probabilities were computed with a VDJ recombination model fitted to out-of-frame rearrangements, and the resulting probabilities were checked against IGoR. In a later analysis, TCR-TCR, TCR-HLA and TCR-CMV co-occurrence was scored with hypergeometric tests, and a repertoire-size bias correction was applied to TCR pairs. False discovery rates were estimated in a later analysis by permuting HLA or CMV assignments 20 times. In a later analysis, co-occurring TCRs were grouped using DBSCAN, with TCRdist sequence similarity added in when clustering inside HLA-allele-positive subsets. Repertoires with fewer than 30,000 or more than 120,000 public chains were left out of co-occurrence clustering, as were four to six repertoires with anomalous nucleotide sharing. Here the immuneACCESS table is served through TCRdb, limited to in-frame sequences with V and J called. Missing clones are a known gap in these copies; in checked studies unresolved V genes cover under half, and the rest lacks a known reason. The V and J calls and clone size are taken from that table; D and trimming were inferred from the DNA. The sample table holds about 140,000 clones, of which 60% to 80% were seen once. Around 1.5% of the sample is in the top ten clones.

This entry comes from a study of cytomegalovirus exposure and HLA in healthy donors (dated by TCRdb to about 2017). Regarding the study in general: According to an earlier analysis of around 600 of the donors, about 170 million T cells yielded roughly 100 million unique TCR beta sequences and approximately 300 Gb of sequence data. An early release that covered around 590 HLA-typed donors contained approximately 320 gigabases of sequencing data and around 80 million unique TCR sequences. The genetic ancestry cluster associated with self-reported Caucasian donors included 81% of the roughly 400 genotyped donors. The study was designed to test whether signatures of past pathogen exposure could be identified by cataloging public T cell receptors. The study used immunosequencing to profile the T cell repertoires of about 670 subjects and linked those repertoires to cytomegalovirus serostatus. In addition to the first cohort of around 670 subjects, a separate validation cohort of approximately 130 different subjects was used. To predict cytomegalovirus infection status, the study brought together high-throughput TCR immunosequencing, statistical association of individual TCRs with disease status, and machine learning. To study patterns of TCR occurrence, a later analysis re-analyzed previously published TCR beta repertoires from just over 650 donors and added high-resolution HLA genotyping. Rather than using new phenotypic data, the later analysis identified candidate immune exposures from TCR beta sequences and from how often those sequences occurred across donors. An earlier analysis of some 600 of the donors applied high-throughput TCR beta sequencing to assess whether each TCR beta V gene segment acted as functional or pseudogenic. Donor age, sex, ethnicity and CMV serostatus were compiled together with the repertoire data. Genome-wide SNP genotypes for about 60% of the roughly 670 donors were used in a later genetic analysis, which treated that subset as a discovery cohort. Every repertoire in the discovery cohort had been generated on one and the same sequencing platform. HLA typing included class I and class II loci at four-digit resolution. Typing coverage varied by locus: about 629-630 donors for A, B, C, DRB1 and DQB1; roughly 560 for DQA1; 600 to 610 for DPA1; approximately 470 for DPB1. Four to six DR-DQ haplotypes were handled as single units for association and clustering because linkage in the cohort was strong. Among almost 400 genotyped donors of the cohort, an average of approximately 250,000 unique TCR beta nucleotide sequences were sequenced per donor, around 20% of them non-productive.

General conclusions and limits of the study: A few of the identified cytomegalovirus-associated TCR beta chains were confirmed in vitro to be specific for cytomegalovirus antigens. Because some donors lacked HLA typing at each locus, the association tests relied only on the typed subset. A total of roughly 160 TCR beta chains were listed by the study as associated with cytomegalovirus. According to a later analysis, parvovirus B19, influenza, CMV and Epstein-Barr virus appeared linked to several top co-occurrence clusters. A later analysis associated 15,000 or so TCR beta sequences with specific HLA alleles at a false discovery rate of 0.05. The only immune exposure information available for the cohort was CMV serostatus. The classifier was reported to diagnose cytomegalovirus status with high specificity and sensitivity in both the original and validation cohorts. In an earlier analysis of several hundred of the donors, most TCR beta V segments were observed in productive rearrangements about 90% or about 30% of the time, broadly matching IMGT annotations. Across donors, most TCR sequences were observed very rarely, whereas some public TCRs were present in many individuals. V-gene and J-gene trimming of TCR beta chains was associated with a missense DCLRE1C variant in a later genetic analysis, and the association was replicated in an independent cohort. A further reported finding was that TCR beta sequences accurately predicted the HLA-A and HLA-B alleles for most subjects in the first cohort. It was suggested by the authors that the approach could potentially be generalized to other disease states and immunological phenotypes. A later analysis found that most CMV-associated TCR beta chains appeared HLA-restricted, with HLA associations seemingly driven largely by CMV exposure. The earlier analysis of 587 of the donors excluded around 17 rarely observed V segments, including chromosome 9 orphons, because counts were too low. Correlated functional status among segregating V segments might reflect linkage disequilibrium, but an unknown experimental factor could not be ruled out. A group of highly shared sequence variants was considered likely to be a technical artifact of the sequencing pipeline. Roughly uniform sequencing depth across donors was assumed in presence/absence analyses, although this assumption may not hold. According to a later analysis, TCR association rates differed among HLA loci, with DRB1 alleles showing the most associated TCRs and HLA-C alleles showing the fewest. Compared with equally common non-associated chains, HLA-associated TCR beta chains in a later analysis were more clonally expanded and had lower generation probabilities. When HLA alleles, especially DR and DQ, strongly co-occurred, TCR associations were difficult to assign to individual alleles. This cohort had only TCR beta chains sequenced, and the lack of alpha or paired-chain data limited which features could be detected. Compared with the roughly 720-donor mean, donors in an Asian-associated ancestry cluster had fewer N-insertions in productive TCRs, according to a later genetic analysis.

The cohort was made up of approximately 670 healthy bone marrow donors. At the time of sampling, all cohort members were nominally healthy, though unrecorded immune exposures were likely present. The donor was CMV seronegative and was included in the group of several hundred seronegative cohort members. A peripheral blood sample was provided by each donor, and peripheral blood mononuclear cells were used for TCR beta sequencing. The Qiagen DNeasy Blood Extraction Kit was used to extract genomic DNA from the blood cell samples. The receptor was derived from a female donor in good health and CMV-seronegative. The sequenced material came from PBMCs.

The nucleotides are TGCGCCAGCAGCAAAGCACGGGACAGGCCCTACGAGCAGTACTTC. This encodes CASSKARDRPYEQYF. The sequence links TRBV5-1 to TRBJ2-7, with 8 bases matching TRBD1. The junction shows trimming of 4 bases on V and 2 bases on J, and the gene matches do not reach 8 bases of it. Looking up the germline V gene yields CDR1 SGHRS and CDR2 YFSETQ. The CDR3 contains 15 residues, cysteine and phenylalanine counted. Only the CDR3 portion is preserved as DNA: 45 bases, with reading frame beginning at the first base.